One sample yielded the 14 T cell receptor beta chains listed below, sequenced in a study of cytomegalovirus exposure and HLA in healthy donors. The PCR ran on 60 Vbeta and 13 Jbeta primers. Clones were sequenced by immunoSEQ multiplex PCR, and TCRdb holds only the in-frame ones, with some missing. The repertoire includes around 140,000 clones, roughly three quarters of them detected once, and about 1.1% sits in the top ten. The specimen was PBMCs. These receptors were collected from a male donor in good health and CMV-seronegative.

This clone was recorded a few times. V is TRBV7-2 and J is TRBJ2-7; 9 nucleotides match TRBD1. The ends lost 1 base at V and 8 bases at J; junction bases unmatched: 6. The germline V gene encodes CDR1 SGHTA and CDR2 FQGNSA. The CDR3 sequence is 14 residues long. The chain's CDR3 is CASSLERGTGKQYF. As DNA, the CDR3 is TGTGCCAGCAGCTTAGAAAGGGGGACAGGGAAGCAGTACTTC.

The gene calls are TRBV4-3 and TRBJ2-1, with D possibly matching TRBD1 (6 bases). From germline, CDR1 is LGHNA and CDR2 YSLEER. V lost 6 bases, J lost 12 bases, and 21 bases lay in between. This CDR3 spans 14 amino acids. The CDR3 DNA is TGCGCCAGCAGGGTGGACGTGGGGGCCTCGGGGCAGTTCTTC. Translating it yields CASRVDVGASGQFF.

The genes are TRBV5-1 and TRBJ2-7; TRBD1 matches 7 bases. The CDR3 contains 14 residues. V lost 2 bases, J lost 3 bases, and 5 bases stayed unmatched. CDR1 is SGHRS, CDR2 YFSETQ, per germline. The chain's CDR3 is CASSLEGGVYEQYF. DNA of the CDR3: TGCGCCAGCAGCTTAGAAGGGGGCGTCTACGAGCAGTACTTC.

The V call is TRBV18, the J call TRBJ2-7; TRBD1 agrees at 9 bases. This CDR3 is 14 amino acids long. The J segment lost 7 bases and the V segment lost 3 bases, leaving 7 bases of the junction unmatched. CDR1 KGHSH and CDR2 LQKENI come from the germline V gene. CDR3 coding DNA: TGTGCCAGCTCACCCAGGACAGGGGAGGGAGAGCAGTACTTC. Its translation is CASSPRTGEGEQYF.

The rearrangement links TRBV29-1 to TRBJ1-2, with TRBD1 identical over 7 bases. V trimming: 5 bases; J trimming: 5 bases; junction bases outside the gene matches: 8. This CDR3 has 13 amino acids. Germline V lookup: CDR1 SQVTM, CDR2 ANQGSEA. The CDR3 DNA is TGCAGCGTTCCCCCAGCAGGGGGTTATGGCTACACCTTC. Its translation: CSVPPAGGYGYTF.

The V and J genes are TRBV5-1 and TRBJ2-2; 11 bases align to TRBD1. This CDR3 spans 16 amino acids. V lost 3 bases and J lost 7; bases outside the gene matches: 8. Germline loops: CDR1 SGHRS, CDR2 YFSETQ. The CDR3 reads CASSSGQGALSGELFF. For the CDR3, the DNA is TGCGCCAGCAGCTCAGGACAGGGGGCGCTTAGCGGGGAGCTGTTTTTT.

The chain is built from TRBV7-9 and TRBJ2-7, with D uncertain. V was trimmed by 1 base and J by 1 base, leaving 5 bases between them. From germline, CDR1 is SEHNR and CDR2 FQNEAQ (reference sequence). The CDR3 runs to 13 residues. The CDR3 spells CASSLGLSYEQYF. CDR3 in DNA: TGTGCCAGCAGCTTAGGACTTTCCTACGAGCAGTACTTC. Full variable domain (outside the CDR3, taken from reference TRBV7-9 and TRBJ2-7): DTGVSQNPRHKITKRGQNVTFRCDPISEHNRLYWYRQTLGQGPEFLTYFQNEAQLEKSRLLSDRFSAERPKGSFSTLEIQRTEQGDSAMYLCASSLGLSYEQYFGPGTRLTVT.

CDR3 amino acids: CASSTLGPRGADTQYF. The CDR3 coding sequence is TGTGCCAGCAGCACCCTGGGACCGCGGGGAGCAGATACGCAGTATTTT. The chain combines TRBV11-3 with TRBJ2-3, with a tentative D call TRBD2 (6 bases). The length of the CDR3 is 16 residues. The germline V gene encodes CDR1 SGHNT and CDR2 YENEEA. V dropped 5 bases and J dropped 4 bases, with 19 bases sitting between them.

The V gene is TRBV21-1, the J gene TRBJ1-5; the table names TRBD1, a call not compared with the DNA. TRBV21-1 is annotated as a pseudogene. The CDR3 has 15 amino acids. The CDR3 sequence is CASSTWTGGNQPQHF. CDR3 coding DNA: TGTGCCAGCAGCACCTGGACAGGGGGAAATCAGCCCCAGCATTTT.

The V and J genes are TRBV7-2 and TRBJ2-7, with 8 bases that match TRBD1. The CDR3 loop spans 13 amino acids. CDR1 SGHTA and CDR2 FQGNSA come from the germline V gene. With V trimmed by 5 bases and J by 5 bases, 5 bases remained unmatched. CDR3 coding DNA: TGTGCCAGCAGCATCGACAGGGGCGACGAGCAGTACTTC. It yields the protein CASSIDRGDEQYF.

V is TRBV6-1 and J is TRBJ1-4; TRBD1 aligns across 7 bases. This CDR3 region has 14 residues. V gave up 5 bases and J gave up 8 bases; unmatched junction bases: 8. The germline CDR1 and CDR2 sequences are MNHNS and SASEGT. The CDR3 sequence: CASSPDRAREKLFF. Written as DNA, the CDR3 is TGTGCCAGCAGTCCTGACAGGGCTAGAGAAAAACTGTTTTTT.

The rearrangement uses TRBV6-5 and TRBJ1-2, with a weak D call TRBD1 (6 bases). This CDR3 contains 11 residues. With 2 bases removed from V and 9 bases from J, the gap between germline ends came to 7 bases. Germline V lookup: CDR1 MNHEY, CDR2 SVGAGI. The CDR3 bases are TGTGCCAGCAGTTACCAGGGGAGCTACACCTTC. Its translation: CASSYQGSYTF.

The chain employs TRBV7-2 and TRBJ2-1, with TRBD1 identical over 8 bases. The CDR3 spans 15 residues. The J segment lost 9 bases and the V segment lost 3 bases, leaving 10 bases of the junction unmatched. Germline V gene lookup returns CDR1 SGHTA and CDR2 FQGNSA. CDR3 sequence: CASSFGTGPIGEQFF. CDR3 DNA sequence: TGTGCCAGCAGCTTTGGGACAGGACCTATAGGTGAGCAGTTCTTC.

V and J are TRBV27 and TRBJ1-2; TRBD1 might be the D (5 bases). Germline V gene data show CDR1 as MNHEY and CDR2 as SMNVEV (reference sequence). The CDR3 sequence is 13 residues long. The V end lost 0 bases, the J end lost 8 bases, and 10 bases lay between the germline ends. The CDR3 region has the DNA TGTGCCAGCAGTTTATCTCAGGGAAGGGGCTACACCTTC. Translation: CASSLSQGRGYTF.